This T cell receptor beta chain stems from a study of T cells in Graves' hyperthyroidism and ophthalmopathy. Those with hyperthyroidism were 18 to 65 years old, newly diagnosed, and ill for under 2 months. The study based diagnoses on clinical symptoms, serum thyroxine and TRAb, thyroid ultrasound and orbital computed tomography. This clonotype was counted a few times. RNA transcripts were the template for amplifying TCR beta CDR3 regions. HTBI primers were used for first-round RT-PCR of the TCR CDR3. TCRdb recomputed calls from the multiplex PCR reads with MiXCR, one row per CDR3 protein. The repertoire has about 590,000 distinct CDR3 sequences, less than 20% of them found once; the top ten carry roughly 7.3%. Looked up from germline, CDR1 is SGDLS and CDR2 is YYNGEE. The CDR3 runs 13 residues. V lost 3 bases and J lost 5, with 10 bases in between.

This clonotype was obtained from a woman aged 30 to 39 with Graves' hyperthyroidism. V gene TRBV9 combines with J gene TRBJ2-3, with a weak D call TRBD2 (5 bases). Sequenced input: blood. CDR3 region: CASSGGLRDTQYF. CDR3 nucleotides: TGTGCCAGCAGCGGCGGACTGAGAGATACGCAGTATTTT.